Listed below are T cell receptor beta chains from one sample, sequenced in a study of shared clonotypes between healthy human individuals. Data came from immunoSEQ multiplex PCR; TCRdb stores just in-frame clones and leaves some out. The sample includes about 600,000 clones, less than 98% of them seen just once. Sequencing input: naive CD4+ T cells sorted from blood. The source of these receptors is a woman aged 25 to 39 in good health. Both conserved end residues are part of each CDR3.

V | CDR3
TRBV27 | CASSHRGLADNEQFF
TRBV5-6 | CASSLVGPGTPNGNTEAFF
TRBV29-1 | CSVEYRVGEQYF
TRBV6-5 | CASSWQGGPGNTIYF
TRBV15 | CATSRVQGHEQYF
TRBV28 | CASSSGQGGEKLFF
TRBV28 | CASSLTGTDEKLFF
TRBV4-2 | CASSLLQDRYGYTF
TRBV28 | CASSLGPWAYEQYF
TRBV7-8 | CASSLVSFPGLAPEQYF
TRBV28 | CASGTTGFPYEQYF
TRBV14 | CASSQPGKGGNEQFF
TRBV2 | CASSFRYEQYF
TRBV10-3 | CAISEGAGWSEQYF
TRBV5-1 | CASSAGTDIETQYF
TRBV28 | CASSGRGALETQYF
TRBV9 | CASSAPDPADTDTQYF
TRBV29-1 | CSAGTVGQNTEAFF
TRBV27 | CASSSAAGTDTQYF
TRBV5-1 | CASSLNQPSYEQYF
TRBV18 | CASSPIMGQGNYEQYF
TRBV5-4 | CASSPGTLGEAFF
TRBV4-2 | CASSRQGSYEQYF
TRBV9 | CASSAGRGGAMVAKNIQYF
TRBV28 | CASTLWQGAGTDTQYF
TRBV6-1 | CASSAAWTGNYEQYF
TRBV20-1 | CSARDALKAFF
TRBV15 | CATSREVGVYEQYF
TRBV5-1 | CASSTQPTEDTQYF
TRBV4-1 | CASSQAHSETQYF
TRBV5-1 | CASSQSTDTQYF